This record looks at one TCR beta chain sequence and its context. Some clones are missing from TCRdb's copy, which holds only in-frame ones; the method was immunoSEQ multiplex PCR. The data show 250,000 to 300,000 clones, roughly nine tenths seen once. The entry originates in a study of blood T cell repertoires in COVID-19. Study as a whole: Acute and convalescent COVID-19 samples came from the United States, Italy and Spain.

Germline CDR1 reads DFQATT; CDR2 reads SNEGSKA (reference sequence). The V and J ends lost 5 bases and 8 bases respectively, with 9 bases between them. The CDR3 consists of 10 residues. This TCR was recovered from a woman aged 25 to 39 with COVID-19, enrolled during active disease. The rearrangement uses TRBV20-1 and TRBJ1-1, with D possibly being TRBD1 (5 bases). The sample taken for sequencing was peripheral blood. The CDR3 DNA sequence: TGCAGTGCTGCCGACAGAGAAGCTTTCTTT. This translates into CSAADREAFF.